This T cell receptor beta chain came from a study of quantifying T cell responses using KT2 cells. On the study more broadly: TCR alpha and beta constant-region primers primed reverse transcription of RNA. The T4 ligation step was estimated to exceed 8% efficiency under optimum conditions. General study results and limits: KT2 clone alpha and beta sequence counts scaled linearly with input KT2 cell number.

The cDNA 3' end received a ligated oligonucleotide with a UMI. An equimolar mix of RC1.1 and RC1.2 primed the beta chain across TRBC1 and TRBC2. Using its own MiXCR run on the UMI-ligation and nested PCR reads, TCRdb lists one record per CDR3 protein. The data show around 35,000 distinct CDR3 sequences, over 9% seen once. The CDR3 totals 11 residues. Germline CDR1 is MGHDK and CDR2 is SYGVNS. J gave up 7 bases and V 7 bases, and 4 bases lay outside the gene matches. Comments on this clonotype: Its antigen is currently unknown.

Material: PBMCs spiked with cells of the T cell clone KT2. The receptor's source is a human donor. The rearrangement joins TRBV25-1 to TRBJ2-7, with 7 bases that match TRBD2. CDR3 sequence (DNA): TGTGCCAGCACGCTCGGGGGGGAGCAGTACTTC. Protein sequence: CASTLGGEQYF.